This TCR beta chain was documented in a study of T cells in Graves' hyperthyroidism and ophthalmopathy. The study's findings and limits: The majority of expanded thyroid clonotypes above 0.001 also appeared in blood. From stable hyperthyroidism, ophthalmopathy was separated by a 13 V-J model.

The sample holds many counts of this clonotype. Its antigen is unknown. Amplification of TCR beta CDR3 regions was performed using RNA transcripts as template. HTBI primers were used for first-round RT-PCR of the TCR CDR3. Each CDR3 protein is one row after TCRdb ran MiXCR on the multiplex PCR reads. The sample lists around 350,000 distinct CDR3 sequences; roughly 13% were seen once. The junction had 13 bases not matched to a gene; V was cut back by 4 bases and J by 4 bases. CDR1 and CDR2 from the germline V gene are KGHDR and SFDVKD. The length of the CDR3 is 18 residues. Newly diagnosed hyperthyroidism patients aged 18 to 65 years had disease lasting under 2 months.

The sequencing sample was made of blood. The gene calls are TRBV24-1 and TRBJ2-3; 10 nucleotides align to TRBD2. The clonotype originates from a young woman with Graves' hyperthyroidism. The CDR3 sequence: CATSDQPLTSGLADTQYF. The CDR3 DNA sequence: TGTGCCACCAGTGACCAGCCTCTGACTAGCGGGTTGGCAGATACGCAGTATTTT.